Shown below are 22 T cell receptor beta chains from a single sample sequenced in a study of blood T cell repertoires in COVID-19. Repertoires were generated with immunoSEQ multiplex PCR, while TCRdb's copy carries only in-frame clones and drops some. The sample lists approximately 27,000 clones; roughly nine tenths were seen once. The material sequenced was peripheral blood. The receptors were gathered from a human donor with acute or convalescent COVID-19. The donor label of this sample is uncertain.

J is TRBJ1-1 and V is TRBV2; D remains ambiguous. Trimming took off 2 bases at V and 0 bases at J, with 10 bases between the two ends. Germline CDR1 and CDR2: SNHLY and FYNNEI. CDR3 length: 15 residues. Written as DNA, the CDR3 is TGTGCCAGCAGTGAACGCGGGATTTTGAACACTGAAGCTTTCTTT. Its protein is CASSERGILNTEAFF.

J is TRBJ1-2 and V is TRBV12-1; the table's D call, TRBD1, was not checked against the DNA. TRBV12-1 is annotated as a pseudogene. This CDR3 spans 15 amino acids. CDR3 amino acids: CASSPRDRGPYGYTF. The CDR3 nucleotides read TGTGCCAGCAGCCCCCGGGACAGGGGACCCTATGGCTACACCTTC.

The J gene is TRBJ1-2, the V gene TRBV28, with D tentatively TRBD1 (6 bases). V gave up 6 bases and J gave up 2 bases, with 16 bases separating them. Per germline, CDR1 MDHEN and CDR2 SYDVKM. The CDR3 has 15 residues. The CDR3 reads CASSPPTGLNYGYTF. As DNA, the CDR3 is TGTGCCAGCAGCCCCCCCACAGGGTTGAACTATGGCTACACCTTC.

The rearrangement uses TRBV7-9 and TRBJ2-5; D is possibly TRBD2 (6 bases). V dropped 1 base and J dropped 2 bases, with 8 bases sitting between them. The CDR3 is 14 residues long. CDR1 is SEHNR and CDR2 is FQNEAQ in the germline V gene (reference sequence). The CDR3 protein is CASSLVGGQETQYF. The CDR3, as DNA: TGTGCCAGCAGCTTAGTTGGGGGGCAAGAGACCCAGTACTTC.

The chain joins TRBV12-3 or TRBV12-4 to TRBJ2-7; TRBD1 might be the D (5 bases). CDR3 size: 13 residues. V was clipped by 3 bases and J by 6 bases, with 12 bases between them. The CDR3, as DNA: TGTGCCAGCAGTTTGAGTGGGGCGGCCGAGCAGTACTTC. Translated: CASSLSGAAEQYF.

The chain combines TRBV6-4 with TRBJ1-2, with D unresolved. V gave up 6 bases and J gave up 8 bases, with 19 bases separating them. The CDR3 sequence is 14 residues long. Germline V gene sequence: CDR1 MRHNA, CDR2 SNTAGT. For the CDR3, the DNA is TGTGCCAGCAGGAATGAATTTTCCAAGCGAGGCTACACCTTC. This codes for CASRNEFSKRGYTF.

The chain recombines TRBV9 with TRBJ1-2; 10 nucleotides line up with TRBD1. This CDR3 contains 17 residues. Germline lookup yields CDR1 SGDLS and CDR2 YYNGEE. V lost 0 bases, J lost 3 bases, and 8 bases stayed unmatched. CDR3 sequence reads: CASSVAAGTGVDYGYTF. The DNA of the CDR3 is TGTGCCAGCAGCGTAGCAGCCGGGACAGGGGTCGACTATGGCTACACCTTC.

This clone was seen only a few times. The V and J genes are TRBV19 and TRBJ2-7; 10 bases align to TRBD2. Germline values: CDR1 LNHDA, CDR2 SQIVND (reference sequence). Germline trimming cut 5 bases from V and 5 bases from J; bases unmatched to any gene: 12. This CDR3 spans 16 amino acids. This chain's CDR3 is CASSLVTGLAIHEQYF. Written as DNA, the CDR3 is TGTGCCAGTAGTCTAGTTACGGGACTAGCGATCCACGAGCAGTACTTC.

This clone was detected once. The chain joins TRBV3-1 (or the pseudogene TRBV3-2) to TRBJ2-7; 7 bases match TRBD1. With 1 base clipped from V and 2 bases from J, the junction kept 5 bases outside the gene matches. The CDR3 is 15 residues long. The germline gives CDR1 LGHDT, CDR2 YNNKEL (reference sequence). CDR3 nucleotide sequence: TGTGCCAGCAGCCAAGCGCGGACAGGTGCCTACGAGCAGTACTTC. This codes for CASSQARTGAYEQYF.

This rearrangement joins TRBV19 to TRBJ2-3; 11 nucleotides align to TRBD2. The CDR3 is 16 residues long. Losses at the gene ends were 6 bases for V and 3 bases for J; bases not matched to a gene: 8. Germline values: CDR1 LNHDA, CDR2 SQIVND (reference sequence). CDR3 sequence (DNA): TGTGCCAGTAGACGGACTAGCGGGCCCAGGACAGATACGCAGTATTTT. This encodes CASRRTSGPRTDTQYF.

The chain is built from TRBV5-4 and TRBJ2-3; 9 bases map to TRBD2. The germline gives CDR1 SGHNT, CDR2 YYREEE (reference sequence). V was clipped by 0 bases and J by 0 bases; unmatched bases: 11. There are 19 residues in the CDR3. The CDR3 is CASSLGKGLADASTDTQYF. Here the CDR3 DNA reads TGTGCCAGCAGCTTGGGTAAGGGACTAGCCGACGCTAGCACAGATACGCAGTATTTT.

The chain links TRBV13 to TRBJ2-7; 7 bases agree with TRBD2. The germline CDR1 and CDR2 sequences are PRHDT and FYEKMQ (reference sequence). The CDR3 runs 17 residues. V was pared by 5 bases and J by 6 bases, with 19 bases of the junction left unmatched. The DNA of the CDR3 is TGTGCCAGCAGCCCCCAGTGGTTGGGAGGGATGAGGGGCGAGCAGTACTTC. Encoded protein: CASSPQWLGGMRGEQYF.

The rearrangement joins TRBV2 to TRBJ1-2; 8 bases agree with TRBD1. CDR1 and CDR2 (germline): SNHLY, FYNNEI. Losses at the gene ends were 9 bases for V and 7 bases for J; bases not matched to a gene: 7. The CDR3 consists of 12 residues. The CDR3 sequence: CASRQGFSGYTF. In nucleotides, the CDR3 is TGTGCCAGTCGACAGGGGTTCTCTGGCTACACCTTC.

In DNA, the CDR3 is TGTGCCAGCAGTTTGCCGGGGACAGGAAAAGAGACCCAGTACTTC. Amino acids: CASSLPGTGKETQYF. This sequence joins TRBV6-2 or TRBV6-3 and TRBJ2-5; 8 bases line up with TRBD1. The CDR3 contains 15 residues. J was trimmed by 3 bases and V by 4 bases; bases with no gene match: 7. Germline assignment: CDR1 MNHEY and CDR2 SVGEGT.

V and J are TRBV19 and TRBJ1-1; D possibly corresponds to TRBD1 (6 bases). With 4 bases removed from V and 4 bases from J, the gap between germline ends came to 13 bases. The germline CDR1 and CDR2 sequences are LNHDA and SQIVND (reference sequence). CDR3 length equals 14 residues. The CDR3 DNA follows: TGTGCCAGTAGTAGAACAGGGATGGCCACTGAAGCTTTCTTT. This encodes CASSRTGMATEAFF.

The genes are TRBV7-2 and TRBJ2-5, with 8 nucleotides matching TRBD2. The CDR3 runs 16 residues. Germline V gene data show CDR1 as SGHTA and CDR2 as FQGNSA. The V gene end was trimmed by 5 bases and the J gene end by 2 bases; junction bases not matched to a gene: 10. The CDR3 protein is CASSPARGARQETQYF. The CDR3 region has the DNA TGTGCCAGCAGCCCCGCGCGGGGGGCGAGGCAAGAGACCCAGTACTTC.

The chain has TRBV18 and TRBJ1-6; a weak D match, TRBD1 (5 bases). The V end was cut by 4 bases, the J end by 10 bases, with 20 bases between. The CDR3 totals 16 residues. The germline gives CDR1 KGHSH, CDR2 LQKENI. CDR3 nucleotides: TGTGCCAGCTCACGCACAAGCGGGGGTGGAAACTCACCCCTCCACTTT. It specifies CASSRTSGGGNSPLHF.

CDR3 sequence: CASSFETPIYEQYF. As DNA, the CDR3 is TGCGCCAGCAGCTTTGAGACACCGATCTACGAGCAGTACTTC. The chain has TRBV5-1 and TRBJ2-7; D ambiguous. V was clipped by 2 bases and J by 3 bases, with 12 bases between them. The V gene's germline CDR1 is SGHRS and CDR2 YFSETQ. The CDR3 totals 14 residues.

The chain uses TRBV18 and TRBJ2-2; D is unresolved. In germline, CDR1 is KGHSH, CDR2 LQKENI. CDR3 length equals 14 residues. V lost 1 base to trimming and J lost 6 bases, with 9 bases between them. The DNA for the CDR3 is TGTGCCAGCTCACCACTTACTTTGGCCGGGGAGCTGTTTTTT. This sequence encodes CASSPLTLAGELFF.

This chain links TRBV5-8 with TRBJ2-3; TRBD2 matches 12 bases. CDR3 length: 18 amino acids. V lost 0 bases and J lost 6; bases outside the gene matches: 11. Germline CDR1 and CDR2: SGHTS and YDEGEE. The CDR3 DNA sequence: TGTGCCAGCAGCTTGGGCTGGACTAGCGGGACCAACCACGATACGCAGTATTTT. Protein product: CASSLGWTSGTNHDTQYF.

The chain recombines TRBV6-4 with TRBJ2-7; the D gene is possibly TRBD1 (6 bases). The CDR3 is 13 amino acids. Germline-derived CDR1 and CDR2 are MRHNA and SNTAGT. Trimming removed 8 bases at V and 6 bases at J, with 17 bases between. The CDR3 sequence is CASGDRDIPEQYV. CDR3 sequence (DNA): TGTGCCAGCGGGGATCGGGACATCCCCGAGCAGTACGTC.

The rearrangement links TRBV18 to TRBJ1-1; D is possibly TRBD1 (6 bases). With 4 bases removed from V and 1 base from J, the gap between germline ends came to 22 bases. In germline, CDR1 is KGHSH, CDR2 LQKENI. The CDR3 has 18 amino acids. This chain's CDR3 is CASSRNTWAGVGNTEAFF. CDR3 sequence (DNA): TGTGCCAGCTCACGCAACACTTGGGCAGGGGTGGGGAACACTGAAGCTTTCTTT. The entire variable domain, with the rest obtained from reference TRBV18 and TRBJ1-1, is as follows: NAGVMQNPRHLVRRRGQEARLRCSPMKGHSHVYWYRQLPEEGLKFMVYLQKENIIDESGMPKERFSAEFPKEGPSILRIQQVVRGDSAAYFCASSRNTWAGVGNTEAFFGQGTRLTVV.